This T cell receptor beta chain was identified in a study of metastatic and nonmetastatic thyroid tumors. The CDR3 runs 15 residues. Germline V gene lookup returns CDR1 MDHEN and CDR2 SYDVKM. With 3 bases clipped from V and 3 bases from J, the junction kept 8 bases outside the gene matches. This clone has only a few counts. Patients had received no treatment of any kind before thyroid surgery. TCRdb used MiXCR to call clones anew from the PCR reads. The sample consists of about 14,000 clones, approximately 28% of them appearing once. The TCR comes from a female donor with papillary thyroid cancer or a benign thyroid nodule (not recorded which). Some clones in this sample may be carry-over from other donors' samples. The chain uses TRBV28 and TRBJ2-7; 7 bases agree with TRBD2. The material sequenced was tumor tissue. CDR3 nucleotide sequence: TGTGCCAGCAGTTTGCTGGGGGGGAGTCTCTACGAGCAGTACTTC. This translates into CASSLLGGSLYEQYF. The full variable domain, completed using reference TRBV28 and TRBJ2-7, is DVKVTQSSRYLVKRTGEKVFLECVQDMDHENMFWYRQDPGLGLRLIYFSYDVKMKEKGDIPEGYSVSREKKERFSLILESASTNQTSMYLCASSLLGGSLYEQYFGPGTRLTVT.